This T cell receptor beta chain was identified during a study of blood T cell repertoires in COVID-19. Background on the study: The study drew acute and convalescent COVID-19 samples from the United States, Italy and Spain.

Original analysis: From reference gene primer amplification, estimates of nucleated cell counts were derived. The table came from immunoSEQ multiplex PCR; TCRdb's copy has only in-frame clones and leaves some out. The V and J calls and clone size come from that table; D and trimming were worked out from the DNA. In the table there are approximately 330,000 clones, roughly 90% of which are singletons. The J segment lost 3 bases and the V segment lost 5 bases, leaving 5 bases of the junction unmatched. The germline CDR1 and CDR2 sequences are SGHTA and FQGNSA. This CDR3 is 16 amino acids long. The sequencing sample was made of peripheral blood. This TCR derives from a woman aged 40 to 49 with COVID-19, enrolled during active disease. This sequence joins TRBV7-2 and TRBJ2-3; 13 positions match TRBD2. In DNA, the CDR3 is TGTGCCAGCAGCACCGGGACTAGCGGGACGACAGATACGCAGTATTTT. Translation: CASSTGTSGTTDTQYF.